The source of this T cell receptor beta chain is a study of response to subunit inactivated influenza vaccine. As for this clonotype: The antigen remains unidentified.

Whole-study results and caveats: The authors put forward the suggestion that each seasonal influenza vaccination may bring in only a limited number of new T cells.

CDR1 and CDR2 from the germline V gene are DFQATT and SNEGSKA (reference sequence). J gave up 5 bases and V 6 bases, and 11 bases lay outside the gene matches. This CDR3 is 14 amino acids long. A single record per CDR3 protein comes from TCRdb applying MiXCR to the RT-PCR reads. The data hold 600,000 to 850,000 distinct CDR3 sequences, with 13% to 15% observed a single time. The starting material was PBMCs from blood, obtained 14 to 15 days before vaccination. V usage is TRBV20-1 and J usage is TRBJ2-7; 9 positions agree with TRBD2. The sequence derives from a man aged 45-60 years who received an inactivated influenza vaccine. The chain's CDR3 is CSAGNSGRKHEQYF. The DNA of the CDR3 is TGCAGTGCCGGAAATAGCGGGAGAAAACACGAGCAGTACTTC.